Each of the 25 T cell receptor beta chains below was sequenced from the same sample in a study of graft-versus-host responses after intestinal transplantation. Clones were sequenced by immunoSEQ multiplex PCR, and TCRdb holds only the in-frame ones, with some missing. Of approximately 9,000 clones listed, about 90% are singletons. Sequenced material: PBMCs, taken approximately 30 days after intestinal transplant. Receptor source: a human patient who received an intestinal transplant, so some T cells may come from the graft donor.

This chain connects TRBV4-1 to TRBJ1-1; D unclear. This CDR3 has 15 amino acids. Germline V gene sequence: CDR1 MGHRA, CDR2 YSYEKL. V was shortened by 0 bases and J by 0 bases, with 8 bases between the two germline ends. The CDR3 DNA is TGCGCCAGCAGCCAAGATCCCGGTCTGAACACTGAAGCTTTCTTT. This gives the protein CASSQDPGLNTEAFF.

This clone came up a few times. The chain links TRBV6-4 to TRBJ2-3; tentatively, D is TRBD1 (6 bases). CDR3 length: 15 residues. Trimming stripped 4 bases from V and 1 base from J, with 12 bases between. The germline gives CDR1 MRHNA, CDR2 SNTAGT. CDR3: CASSALAGGTDTQYF. CDR3 in DNA: TGTGCCAGCAGTGCCTTGGCAGGGGGCACAGATACGCAGTATTTT.

The sample holds a few counts of this clone. The chain has TRBV6-1 and TRBJ1-1, with D unclear. Germline CDR1 reads MNHNS; CDR2 reads SASEGT. V lost 8 bases, J lost 7 bases, and 14 bases lay in between. The CDR3 length is 12 residues. In nucleotides, the CDR3 is TGTGCCAGCTCACCGGGATTGCTTGAAGCTTTCTTT. Its protein product is CASSPGLLEAFF.

The gene calls are TRBV13 and TRBJ2-7; 8 nucleotides line up with TRBD2. The CDR3 is 14 amino acids. CDR1 is PRHDT and CDR2 is FYEKMQ in the germline V gene (reference sequence). Trimming cost V 5 bases and J 6 bases; bases outside gene matches: 9. The DNA of the CDR3 is TGTGCCAGCAGCCCGGGACTAGGCCCACCCGAGCAGTACTTC. Translation: CASSPGLGPPEQYF.

The chain is built from TRBV27 and TRBJ2-7; 7 positions agree with TRBD1. Germline lookup yields CDR1 MNHEY and CDR2 SMNVEV (reference sequence). This CDR3 has 15 residues. V was pared by 5 bases and J by 5 bases, with 12 bases of the junction left unmatched. The CDR3 region has the DNA TGTGCCAGCAGTGACAACCCCGGGACAGCTGACGAGCAGTACTTC. This gives the protein CASSDNPGTADEQYF.

V is TRBV6-4 and J is TRBJ1-4; D not resolved. The CDR3 totals 17 residues. Germline V gives CDR1 MRHNA, CDR2 SNTAGT. Trimming took off 3 bases at V and 4 bases at J, with 18 bases between the two ends. This CDR3 is CASSEVVWSVINEKLFF. The CDR3 DNA sequence: TGTGCCAGCAGTGAAGTTGTCTGGTCAGTTATTAATGAAAAACTGTTTTTT.

The genes are TRBV11-3 and TRBJ2-3; 11 nucleotides match TRBD2. CDR1 and CDR2 from the germline V gene are SGHNT and YENEEA. This CDR3 spans 16 amino acids. The junction had 8 bases not matched to a gene; V was cut back by 5 bases and J by 4 bases. The CDR3 nucleotides read TGTGCCAGCAGCCTATTAGCGGGGGGGCCGTCAGATACGCAGTATTTT. Protein sequence: CASSLLAGGPSDTQYF. Together with reference TRBV11-3 and TRBJ2-3, the CDR3 gives the full variable domain: EAGVVQSPRYKIIEKKQPVAFWCNPISGHNTLYWYLQNLGQGPELLIRYENEEAVDDSQLPKDRFSAERLKGVDSTLKIQPAELGDSAVYLCASSLLAGGPSDTQYFGPGTRLTVL.

The CDR3: CAWSVAPGLRSTEAFF. CDR3 bases: TGTGCCTGGAGTGTGGCCCCGGGATTAAGATCCACTGAAGCTTTCTTT. V usage is TRBV30 and J usage is TRBJ1-1; D remains ambiguous. V gave up 0 bases and J gave up 4 bases, with 18 bases separating them. The CDR3 has 16 residues. Germline V gene sequence: CDR1 GTSNPN, CDR2 SVGIG (reference sequence).

The gene calls are TRBV11-2 and TRBJ2-3; weak D call: TRBD1 (5 bases). Germline V gives CDR1 SGHAT, CDR2 FQNNGV. The CDR3 has 14 residues. V was shortened by 1 base and J by 3 bases, with 8 bases between the two germline ends. The CDR3 DNA reads as TGTGCCAGCAGCTTAGTAAGGGGTACAGATACGCAGTATTTT. This gives the protein CASSLVRGTDTQYF.

The V gene is TRBV5-1, the J gene TRBJ2-2; D call uncertain. Trimming pared 0 bases from V and 1 base from J, leaving 7 bases between. Germline CDR1 is SGHRS and CDR2 is YFSETQ. This CDR3 has 15 amino acids. The CDR3 DNA is TGCGCCAGCAGCTTGGGACGACTGAACACCGGGGAGCTGTTTTTT. Its translation: CASSLGRLNTGELFF.

The V call is TRBV11-2, the J call TRBJ2-5; D not resolved. The V gene's germline CDR1 is SGHAT and CDR2 FQNNGV. V lost 1 base and J lost 2, with 5 bases in between. The length of the CDR3 is 13 residues. As DNA, the CDR3 is TGTGCCAGCAGCTTAGTACAGCAAGAGACCCAGTACTTC. Its protein is CASSLVQQETQYF.

The V call is TRBV7-3, the J call TRBJ2-7; 8 bases are a match to TRBD1. The germline gives CDR1 SGHTA, CDR2 FQGTGA. This CDR3 comprises 13 residues. The trim removed 2 bases at V and 6 bases at J, leaving 3 bases unmatched. In nucleotides, the CDR3 is TGTGCCAGCAGCTTAGGCCAGGGGGCCGAGCAGTACTTC. This codes for CASSLGQGAEQYF.

This chain connects TRBV7-6 to TRBJ1-2; D remains ambiguous. With 1 base removed from V and 5 bases from J, the gap between germline ends came to 2 bases. Germline V CDR1 and CDR2: SGHVS, FNYEAQ. The CDR3 has 11 residues. For the CDR3, the DNA is TGTGCCAGCAGCTTAGATTATGGCTACACCTTC. Protein product: CASSLDYGYTF. Drawing the rest from reference TRBV7-6 and TRBJ1-2, the complete variable domain is GAGVSQSPRYKVTKRGQDVALRCDPISGHVSLYWYRQALGQGPEFLTYFNYEAQQDKSGLPNDRFSAERPEGSISTLTIQRTEQRDSAMYRCASSLDYGYTFGSGTRLTVV.

The V call is TRBV7-9, the J call TRBJ2-1, with 10 positions matching TRBD2. Looked up from germline, CDR1 is SEHNR and CDR2 is FQNEAQ (reference sequence). J lost 4 bases, V lost 1 base, and 1 base had no gene match. The length of the CDR3 is 15 residues. The CDR3 nucleotides are TGTGCCAGCAGCTTAGAAGCGGGGGGGTACAATGAGCAGTTCTTC. Protein sequence: CASSLEAGGYNEQFF.

The chain uses TRBV2 and TRBJ1-1; no clear D gene. Germline V gene lookup returns CDR1 SNHLY and CDR2 FYNNEI. The CDR3 runs 14 residues. With 8 bases removed from V and 4 bases from J, the gap between germline ends came to 17 bases. CDR3: CASLDRIVSTEAFF. The CDR3 nucleotides are TGTGCCAGCCTAGACCGGATCGTGAGCACTGAAGCTTTCTTT. Based on the CDR3 plus reference TRBV2 and TRBJ1-1, the full variable domain is EPEVTQTPSHQVTQMGQEVILRCVPISNHLYFYWYRQILGQKVEFLVSFYNNEISEKSEIFDDQFSVERPDGSNFTLKIRSTKLEDSAMYFCASLDRIVSTEAFFGQGTRLTVV.

This clone was seen a few times. DNA for the CDR3: TGTGCCAGCAGCGTACGAGAGGACTACGAGCAGTACTTC. Its protein is CASSVREDYEQYF. V gene TRBV7-9 combines with J gene TRBJ2-7; the D is unclear. V lost 5 bases to trimming and J lost 3 bases, with 11 bases between them. The CDR3 has 13 residues. CDR1 and CDR2 from the germline V gene are SEHNR and FQNEAQ (reference sequence).

This clone occurred once. The gene calls are TRBV4-1 and TRBJ2-5; TRBD2 agrees at 12 bases. Losses at the gene ends were 4 bases for V and 2 bases for J; bases not matched to a gene: 11. CDR3 length: 18 residues. Germline CDR1 reads MGHRA; CDR2 reads YSYEKL. As DNA, the CDR3 is TGCGCCAGCAGCCGACTCGCTCTAGGACTAGCGGGGCAAGAGACCCAGTACTTC. The encoded protein is CASSRLALGLAGQETQYF.

The chain is built from TRBV7-9 and TRBJ1-1; tentative D call: TRBD1 (5 bases). CDR1 and CDR2 from the germline V gene are SEHNR and FQNEAQ (reference sequence). This CDR3 comprises 15 residues. Trimming pared 4 bases from V and 2 bases from J, leaving 14 bases between. The CDR3 region is CASSSGNGANTEAFF. The CDR3 nucleotides are TGTGCCAGCAGCTCAGGCAACGGGGCAAACACTGAAGCTTTCTTT.

This sequence joins TRBV11-2 and TRBJ2-1; D remains ambiguous. The CDR3 has 12 residues. V was trimmed by 6 bases and J by 9 bases, leaving 12 bases between them. Germline V gene data show CDR1 as SGHAT and CDR2 as FQNNGV. CDR3 bases: TGTGCCAGCAGTTGGACCGGGCCTGAGCAGTTCTTC. Protein product: CASSWTGPEQFF.

This chain joins TRBV5-5 and TRBJ1-1; D perhaps matches TRBD1 (6 bases). The germline CDR1 and CDR2 sequences are SGHKS and YYEKEE (reference sequence). The V gene lost 2 bases and the J gene lost 7 bases, with 15 bases spanning the gap. The CDR3 loop spans 14 amino acids. Written as DNA, the CDR3 is TGTGCCAGCAGCTTTCCACTTCGACAGGATGAAGCTTTCTTT. Its protein product is CASSFPLRQDEAFF.

This clone was seen just once. The genes are TRBV25-1 and TRBJ2-2; maybe TRBD1 (5 bases). V lost 4 bases to trimming and J lost 5 bases, with 11 bases between them. The germline CDR1 and CDR2 sequences are MGHDK and SYGVNS. The CDR3 is 14 residues long. In DNA, the CDR3 is TGTGCCAGCAGTGGGCCCTCAGGGACCGGGGAGCTGTTTTTT. Amino acid sequence: CASSGPSGTGELFF.

The chain joins TRBV7-6 to TRBJ1-2; D gene ambiguous. The V gene lost 1 base and the J gene lost 7 bases, with 13 bases spanning the gap. Germline lookup yields CDR1 SGHVS and CDR2 FNYEAQ. The CDR3 consists of 14 residues. Here the CDR3 reads CASSLDPGSAGYTF. Written as DNA, the CDR3 is TGTGCCAGCAGCTTAGACCCCGGATCAGCTGGCTACACCTTC.

In this sample, this clone turned up once. The chain couples TRBV7-9 to TRBJ2-7; D gene unclear. This CDR3 contains 13 residues. The V and J ends lost 3 bases and 5 bases respectively, with 11 bases between them. Germline V gene lookup returns CDR1 SEHNR and CDR2 FQNEAQ (reference sequence). The CDR3 here is CASSLDVAHEQYF. The CDR3 coding sequence is TGTGCCAGCAGCTTGGATGTAGCCCACGAGCAGTACTTC.

The chain is built from TRBV5-6 and TRBJ2-7, with TRBD1 matching 7 bases. CDR1 is SGHDT, CDR2 YYEEEE, per germline. V lost 3 bases and J lost 3; bases outside the gene matches: 9. This CDR3 region has 15 residues. The CDR3 sequence: CASSSGTELFYEQYF. In nucleotides, the CDR3 is TGTGCCAGCAGCTCGGGGACAGAACTTTTCTACGAGCAGTACTTC.

The chain combines TRBV6-4 with TRBJ2-3; D is tentatively TRBD1 or TRBD2 (6 bases each). CDR1 is MRHNA and CDR2 is SNTAGT in the germline V gene. Between the trimmed V and J ends, which lost 4 bases and 4 bases, there was a span of 15 bases. The length of the CDR3 is 15 residues. The CDR3 DNA reads as TGTGCCAGCAGTGCAGAAACGGGGGCCGCAGATACGCAGTATTTT. This sequence encodes CASSAETGAADTQYF.